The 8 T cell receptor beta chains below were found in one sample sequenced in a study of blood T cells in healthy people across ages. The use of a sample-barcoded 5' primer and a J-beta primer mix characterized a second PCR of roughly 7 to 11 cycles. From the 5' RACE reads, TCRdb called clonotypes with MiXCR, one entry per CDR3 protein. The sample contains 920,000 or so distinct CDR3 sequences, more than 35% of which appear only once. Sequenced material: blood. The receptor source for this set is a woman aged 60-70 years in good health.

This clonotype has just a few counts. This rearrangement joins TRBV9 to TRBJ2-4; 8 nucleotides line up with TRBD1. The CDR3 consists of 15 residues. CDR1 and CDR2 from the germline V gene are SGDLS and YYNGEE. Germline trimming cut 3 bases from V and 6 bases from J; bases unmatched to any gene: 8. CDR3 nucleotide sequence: TGTGCCAGCAGCGGAACAGGGGGTTTGGGAAACATTCAGTACTTC. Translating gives CASSGTGGLGNIQYF.

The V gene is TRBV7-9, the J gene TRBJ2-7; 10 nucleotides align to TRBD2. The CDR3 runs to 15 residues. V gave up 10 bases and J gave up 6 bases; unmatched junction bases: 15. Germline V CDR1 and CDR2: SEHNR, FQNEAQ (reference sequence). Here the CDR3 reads CAITRESLAGGEQYF. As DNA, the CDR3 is TGTGCCATCACCCGTGAAAGCTTAGCGGGAGGCGAGCAGTACTTC.

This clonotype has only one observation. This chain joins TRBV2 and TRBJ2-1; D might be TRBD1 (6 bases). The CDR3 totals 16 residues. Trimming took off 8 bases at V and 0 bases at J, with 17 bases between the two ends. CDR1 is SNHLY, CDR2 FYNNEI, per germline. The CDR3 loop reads CASQKDSGGSYNEQFF. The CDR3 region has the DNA TGTGCCAGCCAGAAGGACAGTGGCGGCTCCTACAATGAGCAGTTCTTC.

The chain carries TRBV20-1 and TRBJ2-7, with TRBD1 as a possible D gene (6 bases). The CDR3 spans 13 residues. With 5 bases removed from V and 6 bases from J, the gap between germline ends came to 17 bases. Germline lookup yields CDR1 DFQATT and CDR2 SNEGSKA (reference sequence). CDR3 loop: CSALTGRAREQYF. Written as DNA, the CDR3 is TGCAGTGCTCTTACAGGGCGCGCGCGCGAGCAGTACTTC.

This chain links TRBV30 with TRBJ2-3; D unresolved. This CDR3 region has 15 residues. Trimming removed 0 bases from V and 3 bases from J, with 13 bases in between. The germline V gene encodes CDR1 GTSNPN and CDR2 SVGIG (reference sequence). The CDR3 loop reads CAWSVPAPGTDTQYF. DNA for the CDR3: TGTGCCTGGAGTGTACCAGCCCCTGGGACAGATACGCAGTATTTT.

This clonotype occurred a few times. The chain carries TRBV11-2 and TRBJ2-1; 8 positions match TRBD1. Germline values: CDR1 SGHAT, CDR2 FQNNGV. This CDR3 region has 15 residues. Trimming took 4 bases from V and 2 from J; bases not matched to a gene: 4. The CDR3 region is CASSSWTGTYNEQFF. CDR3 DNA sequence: TGTGCCAGCAGCTCGTGGACAGGGACCTACAATGAGCAGTTCTTC.

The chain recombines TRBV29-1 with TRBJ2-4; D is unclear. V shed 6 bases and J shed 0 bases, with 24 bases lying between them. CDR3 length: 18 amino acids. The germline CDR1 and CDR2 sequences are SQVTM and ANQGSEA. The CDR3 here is CSVPRRFAHVGAKNIQYF. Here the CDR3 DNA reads TGCAGCGTCCCTAGGCGGTTTGCACATGTGGGAGCCAAAAACATTCAGTACTTC. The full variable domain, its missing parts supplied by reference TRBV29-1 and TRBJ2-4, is SAVISQKPSRDICQRGTSLTIQCQVDSQVTMMFWYRQQPGQSLTLIATANQGSEATYESGFVIDKFPISRPNLTFSTLTVSNMSPEDSSIYLCSVPRRFAHVGAKNIQYFGAGTRLSVL.

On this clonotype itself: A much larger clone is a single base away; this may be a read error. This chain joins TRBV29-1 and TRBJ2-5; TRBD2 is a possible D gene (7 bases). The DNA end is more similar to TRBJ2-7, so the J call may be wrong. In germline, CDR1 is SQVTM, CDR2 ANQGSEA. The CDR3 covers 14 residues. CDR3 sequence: CSAWSGIQGYEQYF. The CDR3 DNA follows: TGCAGCGCCTGGAGCGGGATCCAGGGGTACGAGCAGTACTTC.